The 14 T cell receptor beta chains reported below all come from one sample, sequenced in a study of blood T cell repertoires in COVID-19. Sequencing used immunoSEQ multiplex PCR; TCRdb keeps in-frame clones, though not all of them. The repertoire has 90,000 to 95,000 clones, more than 75% of them found once; the top ten carry 4.8%. What was sequenced was peripheral blood. These receptors were collected from a woman of 80 years or more with active COVID-19.

This chain uses TRBV11-2 with TRBJ2-1; D gene unclear. V shed 3 bases and J shed 10 bases, with 10 bases lying between them. Germline loops: CDR1 SGHAT, CDR2 FQNNGV. This CDR3 has 12 amino acids. CDR3: CASSFRRLEQFF. DNA for the CDR3: TGTGCCAGCAGCTTTCGTCGACTCGAGCAGTTCTTC.

The CDR3 region is CASSPTSTGELFF. CDR3 sequence (DNA): TGTGCCAGCAGCCCCACTAGTACCGGGGAGCTGTTTTTT. The chain employs TRBV7-9 and TRBJ2-2; D may be TRBD2 (5 bases). Per the germline V gene, CDR1 is SEHNR and CDR2 is FQNEAQ (reference sequence). The CDR3 sequence is 13 residues long. V dropped 5 bases and J dropped 5 bases, with 9 bases sitting between them.

V and J are TRBV28 and TRBJ2-3, with 13 bases aligning to TRBD2. V was pared by 7 bases and J by 5 bases, with 6 bases of the junction left unmatched. There are 15 residues in the CDR3. CDR1 MDHEN and CDR2 SYDVKM come from the germline V gene. Here the CDR3 reads CASIPGLAGKDTQYF. In DNA form, the CDR3 reads TGTGCCAGCATACCGGGACTAGCGGGAAAAGATACGCAGTATTTT.

The rearrangement links TRBV25-1 to TRBJ2-1; D not resolved. This CDR3 has 15 residues. Germline values: CDR1 MGHDK, CDR2 SYGVNS. Trimming removed 6 bases at V and 0 bases at J, with 12 bases between. CDR3 loop: CASSPELSSYNEQFF. Here the CDR3 DNA reads TGTGCCAGCAGCCCCGAACTTAGCTCCTACAATGAGCAGTTCTTC.

The chain recombines TRBV28 with TRBJ2-5; 7 bases align to TRBD1. V lost 7 bases and J lost 0; bases outside the gene matches: 14. The CDR3 runs to 17 residues. The V gene's germline CDR1 is MDHEN and CDR2 SYDVKM. CDR3 residues: CASTPSQGTVYQETQYF. The CDR3 DNA follows: TGTGCCAGCACCCCTTCTCAAGGGACAGTGTACCAAGAGACCCAGTACTTC.

V usage is TRBV5-1 and J usage is TRBJ2-3; TRBD2 aligns across 12 bases. CDR3 length: 15 residues. The germline CDR1 and CDR2 sequences are SGHRS and YFSETQ. J lost 3 bases, V lost 2 bases, and 1 base had no gene match. The CDR3: CASSLGTSGTDTQYF. As DNA, the CDR3 is TGCGCCAGCAGCTTAGGGACTAGCGGGACAGATACGCAGTATTTT.

For the CDR3, the DNA is TGTGCCAGCAAACGGGCTCTTAGCGGGAGGGCCTCAGATACGCAGTATTTT. Its translation is CASKRALSGRASDTQYF. This chain uses TRBV27 with TRBJ2-3; 11 positions agree with TRBD2. Germline-derived CDR1 and CDR2 are MNHEY and SMNVEV (reference sequence). V lost 7 bases to trimming and J lost 4 bases; unmatched junction nucleotides: 13. The CDR3 loop spans 17 amino acids.

The chain recombines TRBV7-9 with TRBJ2-2; possible D gene TRBD2, 5 bases. The CDR3 covers 15 residues. The germline V and J ends were trimmed by 3 bases and 6 bases, with 14 bases remaining between them. The germline CDR1 and CDR2 sequences are SEHNR and FQNEAQ (reference sequence). The CDR3 protein is CASSFDQLVPGELFF. The CDR3 DNA sequence: TGTGCCAGCAGCTTTGATCAACTAGTTCCCGGGGAGCTGTTTTTT.

This chain links TRBV7-2 with TRBJ2-3; 13 bases align to TRBD2. The CDR3 extends over 14 amino acids. The germline gives CDR1 SGHTA, CDR2 FQGNSA. Losses at the gene ends were 5 bases for V and 6 bases for J; bases not matched to a gene: 2. The CDR3 is CASSRTSGSDTQYF. The CDR3 DNA sequence: TGTGCCAGCAGCCGGACTAGCGGGAGTGATACGCAGTATTTT.

The chain recombines TRBV3-1 (or the pseudogene TRBV3-2) with TRBJ2-7; 10 positions agree with TRBD1. This CDR3 spans 15 amino acids. Germline loops: CDR1 LGHDT, CDR2 YNNKEL (reference sequence). The J segment lost 2 bases and the V segment lost 3 bases, leaving 4 bases of the junction unmatched. The CDR3 DNA follows: TGTGCCAGCAGCCAGGGGACAGGGGCACCCTACGAGCAGTACTTC. Encoded protein: CASSQGTGAPYEQYF.

V and J are TRBV27 and TRBJ2-1; 8 bases align to TRBD1. Per germline, CDR1 MNHEY and CDR2 SMNVEV (reference sequence). The junction had 7 bases not matched to a gene; V was cut back by 6 bases and J by 3 bases. This CDR3 is built from 15 residues. This CDR3 reads CASRPGQGYYNEQFF. For the CDR3, the DNA is TGTGCCAGCAGACCCGGACAGGGATACTACAATGAGCAGTTCTTC.

V and J are TRBV5-5 and TRBJ1-1; the D is unclear. V shed 6 bases and J shed 1 base, with 13 bases lying between them. This CDR3 comprises 14 residues. The germline V gene has CDR1 SGHKS and CDR2 YYEKEE (reference sequence). The CDR3 loop reads CASTLSHRNTEAFF. CDR3 bases: TGTGCCAGCACCCTAAGTCACAGGAACACTGAAGCTTTCTTT.

The chain links TRBV29-1 to TRBJ2-7, with TRBD2 identical over 10 bases. Unmatched junction bases numbered 5, after V lost 4 bases and J lost 2 bases. This CDR3 comprises 14 residues. Germline lookup yields CDR1 SQVTM and CDR2 ANQGSEA. CDR3 nucleotides: TGCAGCGTTGGGCTAGCGGGAGTCCCCTACGAGCAGTACTTC. Encoded protein: CSVGLAGVPYEQYF.

V usage is TRBV29-1 and J usage is TRBJ2-6, with 7 bases that match TRBD1. Looked up from germline, CDR1 is SQVTM and CDR2 is ANQGSEA. The CDR3 contains 15 residues. V lost 4 bases and J lost 0; bases outside the gene matches: 3. CDR3: CSVGTGNSGANVLTF. CDR3 DNA: TGCAGCGTTGGGACAGGAAACTCTGGGGCCAACGTCCTGACTTTC.